Following are 27 T cell receptor beta chains from one sample sequenced in a study of T cell responses to AZD1222 COVID-19 vaccine. Profiled with immunoSEQ multiplex PCR; TCRdb holds only in-frame clones, not every one. Among 120,000 or so clones listed, about 92% were seen once. The specimen was peripheral blood, collected 28 days after the second AZD1222 dose. All receptors come from an adult who received the AZD1222 COVID-19 vaccine.

The chain joins TRBV12-3 or TRBV12-4 to TRBJ1-2; 7 nucleotides match TRBD1. The trim removed 6 bases at V and 3 bases at J, leaving 4 bases unmatched. The CDR3 length is 13 residues. CDR3 amino acids: CASREQGYYGYTF. The DNA for the CDR3 is TGTGCCAGCAGAGAACAGGGGTACTATGGCTACACCTTC.

J is TRBJ1-2 and V is TRBV12-3 or TRBV12-4, with D tentatively TRBD1 (6 bases). The V gene lost 5 bases and the J gene lost 10 bases, with 17 bases spanning the gap. The CDR3 length is 13 residues. CDR3 in amino acids: CASSTTGYLHYTF. The CDR3 DNA sequence: TGTGCCAGCAGTACGACAGGCTATTTACACTACACCTTC.

This chain's CDR3 is CASSQAPGQGPNNEKLFF. DNA for the CDR3: TGTGCCAGCAGTCAAGCCCCGGGACAGGGGCCGAATAATGAAAAACTGTTTTTT. The chain joins TRBV6-2 or TRBV6-3 to TRBJ1-4; 10 bases agree with TRBD1. The germline gives CDR1 MNHEY, CDR2 SVGEGT. J lost 4 bases, V lost 5 bases, and 13 bases had no gene match. The CDR3 is made up of 18 amino acids.

V and J are TRBV7-2 and TRBJ1-2; 7 positions match TRBD1. Germline CDR1 reads SGHTA; CDR2 reads FQGNSA. Unmatched junction bases numbered 11, after V lost 5 bases and J lost 8 bases. The CDR3 covers 14 residues. CDR3 nucleotide sequence: TGTGCCAGCAGCCCCACCTCAGGGGGTATGGGCTACACCTTC. This codes for CASSPTSGGMGYTF.

The chain is built from TRBV18 and TRBJ1-2; 11 nucleotides match TRBD1. CDR1 and CDR2 from the germline V gene are KGHSH and LQKENI. The CDR3 is 15 residues long. With 0 bases clipped from V and 4 bases from J, the junction kept 1 base outside the gene matches. CDR3 DNA: TGTGCCAGCTCACCACCTGGGACAGGGGGCTATGGCTACACCTTC. This sequence encodes CASSPPGTGGYGYTF.

The chain recombines TRBV7-2 with TRBJ2-5, with 13 bases matching TRBD2. The germline V gene encodes CDR1 SGHTA and CDR2 FQGNSA. The V and J ends lost 5 bases and 5 bases, in that order; junction bases with no gene match: 5. This CDR3 has 15 amino acids. The CDR3 sequence is CASSTSGGAFETQYF. CDR3 coding DNA: TGTGCCAGCAGCACTAGCGGGGGGGCATTCGAGACCCAGTACTTC.

V and J are TRBV5-6 and TRBJ1-5, with TRBD1 matching over 7 bases. Germline CDR1 reads SGHDT; CDR2 reads YYEEEE. The CDR3 is made up of 15 amino acids. J lost 4 bases, V lost 1 base, and 5 bases had no gene match. The DNA for the CDR3 is TGTGCCAGCAGCTTGTGGGTGACAGGGAATCAGCCCCAGCATTTT. This gives the protein CASSLWVTGNQPQHF.

The chain couples TRBV7-2 to TRBJ1-2; 7 bases align to TRBD1. The V segment lost 3 bases and the J segment 1 base; nucleotides outside the gene matches: 11. Germline V CDR1 and CDR2: SGHTA, FQGNSA. The CDR3 has 17 residues. This CDR3 is CASSLGRARGYNYGYTF. CDR3 coding DNA: TGTGCCAGCAGCTTGGGGCGAGCCAGGGGGTATAACTATGGCTACACCTTC.

This chain's CDR3 is CASSPTGTGDGYTF. The CDR3 DNA reads TGTGCCAGCTCACCCACCGGGACAGGGGATGGCTACACCTTC. The chain recombines TRBV18 with TRBJ1-2; 10 nucleotides agree with TRBD1. V lost 3 bases, J lost 6 bases, and 4 bases stayed unmatched. CDR3 size: 14 residues. Germline CDR1 reads KGHSH; CDR2 reads LQKENI. Combining the CDR3 with reference TRBV18 and TRBJ1-2 gives the whole variable domain NAGVMQNPRHLVRRRGQEARLRCSPMKGHSHVYWYRQLPEEGLKFMVYLQKENIIDESGMPKERFSAEFPKEGPSILRIQQVVRGDSAAYFCASSPTGTGDGYTFGSGTRLTVV.

The chain has TRBV18 and TRBJ2-7, with TRBD1 identical over 8 bases. Germline lookup yields CDR1 KGHSH and CDR2 LQKENI. J lost 1 base, V lost 2 bases, and 4 bases had no gene match. The CDR3 consists of 15 residues. The CDR3 sequence: CASSPKGQASYEQYF. In nucleotides, the CDR3 is TGTGCCAGCTCACCAAAGGGACAGGCATCCTACGAGCAGTACTTC.

The chain carries TRBV6-2 or TRBV6-3 and TRBJ2-3; 8 bases map to TRBD2. The germline CDR1 and CDR2 sequences are MNHEY and SVGEGT. CDR3 length equals 18 residues. V lost 6 bases to trimming and J lost 5 bases; unmatched junction nucleotides: 19. In DNA, the CDR3 is TGTGCCAGCAGCCCCCGGGGTAGCGGGAAATCACCGATAGATACGCAGTATTTT. This sequence encodes CASSPRGSGKSPIDTQYF.

The genes are TRBV18 and TRBJ1-5; 9 bases are shared with TRBD1. From germline, CDR1 is KGHSH and CDR2 LQKENI. The CDR3 has 15 residues. With 5 bases clipped from V and 6 bases from J, the junction kept 8 bases outside the gene matches. CDR3 DNA sequence: TGTGCCAGCTCAGCAGGACAGGGGATAAGTCAGCCCCAGCATTTT. Its translation: CASSAGQGISQPQHF.

The chain is built from TRBV5-1 and TRBJ1-4, with D tentatively TRBD1 (5 bases). With 4 bases removed from V and 0 bases from J, the gap between germline ends came to 13 bases. Germline CDR1 and CDR2: SGHRS and YFSETQ. The CDR3 has 16 residues. CDR3 sequence: CASSATGTATNEKLFF. The CDR3, as DNA: TGCGCCAGCAGCGCCACCGGGACGGCAACTAATGAAAAACTGTTTTTT.

V gene TRBV5-1 combines with J gene TRBJ2-1; no clear D. CDR3 length equals 15 residues. V was pared by 4 bases and J by 0 bases, with 11 bases between. Per germline, CDR1 SGHRS and CDR2 YFSETQ. The CDR3 region is CASSPQTSSYNEQFF. CDR3 coding DNA: TGCGCCAGCAGCCCTCAAACGAGCTCCTACAATGAGCAGTTCTTC.

This chain uses TRBV20-1 with TRBJ1-6; a possible D gene is TRBD1 (5 bases). The CDR3 consists of 13 residues. Germline CDR1 and CDR2: DFQATT and SNEGSKA (reference sequence). The ends were cut back, 3 bases at V and 10 bases at J, with 13 bases in the middle. CDR3 coding DNA: TGCAGTGCTAGTGGGCAGGGAGGCTCACCCCTCCACTTT. It specifies CSASGQGGSPLHF.

The chain recombines TRBV7-9 with TRBJ2-1; D is uncertain. Trimming took off 2 bases at V and 4 bases at J, with 12 bases between the two ends. Germline-derived CDR1 and CDR2 are SEHNR and FQNEAQ (reference sequence). This CDR3 is 15 amino acids long. CDR3 residues: CASSLPYDPYNEQFF. The CDR3 DNA is TGTGCCAGCAGCTTACCCTATGACCCTTACAATGAGCAGTTCTTC.

The rearrangement uses TRBV5-4 and TRBJ1-2; D is ambiguous. Trimming pared 0 bases from V and 4 bases from J, leaving 7 bases between. The CDR3 sequence is 13 residues long. Germline V gene data show CDR1 as SGHNT and CDR2 as YYREEE (reference sequence). CDR3 region: CASSLDLLYGYTF. As DNA, the CDR3 is TGTGCCAGCAGCTTGGATCTTCTCTATGGCTACACCTTC.

J is TRBJ2-3 and V is TRBV6-5; TRBD1 agrees at 11 bases. Germline CDR1 MNHEY, CDR2 SVGAGI. V was clipped by 3 bases and J by 3 bases; unmatched bases: 5. The CDR3 is 16 amino acids. For the CDR3, the DNA is TGTGCCAGCAGTTATAGGGACAGGGGGATAACAGATACGCAGTATTTT. Translating it yields CASSYRDRGITDTQYF.

This rearrangement joins TRBV7-2 to TRBJ2-5; 10 positions agree with TRBD2. The germline V gene encodes CDR1 SGHTA and CDR2 FQGNSA. Unmatched junction bases numbered 14, after V lost 5 bases and J lost 5 bases. The CDR3 has 17 amino acids. CDR3 nucleotide sequence: TGTGCCAGCAGCCTAGACCCTGAACTAGCGGGAAGGGAGACCCAGTACTTC. Translated, it gives CASSLDPELAGRETQYF.

The chain has TRBV2 and TRBJ1-2, with D possibly TRBD1 on 5 matching bases. CDR3 length equals 12 residues. V lost 6 bases and J 2 bases, leaving 7 bases between the germline ends. The germline CDR1 and CDR2 sequences are SNHLY and FYNNEI. The CDR3 DNA follows: TGTGCCAGCAGGGGGGGGAACTATGGCTACACCTTC. It specifies CASRGGNYGYTF.

The chain links TRBV18 to TRBJ1-2, with D unresolved. The germline V gene encodes CDR1 KGHSH and CDR2 LQKENI. The germline V and J ends were trimmed by 6 bases and 6 bases, with 11 bases remaining between them. CDR3 length: 12 amino acids. This CDR3 is CASSRRGDGYTF. The CDR3 nucleotides read TGTGCCAGCTCGCGTCGGGGAGATGGCTACACCTTC.

The chain carries TRBV3-1 (or the pseudogene TRBV3-2) and TRBJ2-3; 10 nucleotides match TRBD2. This CDR3 has 18 residues. The trim removed 1 base at V and 5 bases at J, leaving 12 bases unmatched. Germline V gene data show CDR1 as LGHDT and CDR2 as YNNKEL (reference sequence). The CDR3 sequence is CASSQGRLAGAPGDTQYF. The DNA for the CDR3 is TGTGCCAGCAGCCAAGGGCGGCTAGCGGGAGCCCCAGGAGATACGCAGTATTTT.

V and J are TRBV6-5 and TRBJ2-7; D may be TRBD1 (6 bases). The germline V and J ends were trimmed by 5 bases and 9 bases, with 20 bases remaining between them. The CDR3 totals 14 residues. Germline V gene sequence: CDR1 MNHEY, CDR2 SVGAGI. CDR3 sequence: CASSILDRGSVQYF. In DNA form, the CDR3 reads TGTGCCAGCAGTATACTAGATAGGGGGTCGGTGCAGTACTTC.

The rearrangement joins TRBV19 to TRBJ2-4; the match to TRBD2 covers 12 bases. Germline CDR1 is LNHDA and CDR2 is SQIVND (reference sequence). J gave up 3 bases and V 2 bases, and 2 bases lay outside the gene matches. This CDR3 is 16 amino acids long. The DNA of the CDR3 is TGTGCCAGTAGTATAAGACTAGCGGGGGTCAAAAACATTCAGTACTTC. The encoded protein is CASSIRLAGVKNIQYF.

This clone was seen more than once but under ten times. This chain uses TRBV25-1 with TRBJ2-5, with 8 bases fitting TRBD2. This CDR3 is 15 amino acids long. Looked up from germline, CDR1 is MGHDK and CDR2 is SYGVNS. After removal of 7 bases from V and 1 base from J, the junction contained 8 bases not matched to a gene. The DNA for the CDR3 is TGTGCCAGCACAACCACTCTAGCGGGCCAAGAGACCCAGTACTTC. Encoded protein: CASTTTLAGQETQYF.

This chain connects TRBV6-5 to TRBJ2-3; D remains unclear. Germline V gene data show CDR1 as MNHEY and CDR2 as SVGAGI. This CDR3 is 11 amino acids long. The ends were cut back, 6 bases at V and 2 bases at J, with 3 bases in the middle. CDR3 in amino acids: CASSDTDTQYF. The CDR3 region has the DNA TGTGCCAGCAGCGACACAGATACGCAGTATTTT.

The chain uses TRBV3-1 (or the pseudogene TRBV3-2) and TRBJ2-6; possible D gene TRBD2, 5 bases. Germline CDR1 is LGHDT and CDR2 is YNNKEL (reference sequence). CDR3 length: 16 amino acids. V was trimmed by 8 bases and J by 2 bases, leaving 16 bases between them. DNA for the CDR3: TGTGCCAGCCAAGTTCGGGGAGTAGCTGGGGCCAACGTCCTGACTTTC. This translates into CASQVRGVAGANVLTF.